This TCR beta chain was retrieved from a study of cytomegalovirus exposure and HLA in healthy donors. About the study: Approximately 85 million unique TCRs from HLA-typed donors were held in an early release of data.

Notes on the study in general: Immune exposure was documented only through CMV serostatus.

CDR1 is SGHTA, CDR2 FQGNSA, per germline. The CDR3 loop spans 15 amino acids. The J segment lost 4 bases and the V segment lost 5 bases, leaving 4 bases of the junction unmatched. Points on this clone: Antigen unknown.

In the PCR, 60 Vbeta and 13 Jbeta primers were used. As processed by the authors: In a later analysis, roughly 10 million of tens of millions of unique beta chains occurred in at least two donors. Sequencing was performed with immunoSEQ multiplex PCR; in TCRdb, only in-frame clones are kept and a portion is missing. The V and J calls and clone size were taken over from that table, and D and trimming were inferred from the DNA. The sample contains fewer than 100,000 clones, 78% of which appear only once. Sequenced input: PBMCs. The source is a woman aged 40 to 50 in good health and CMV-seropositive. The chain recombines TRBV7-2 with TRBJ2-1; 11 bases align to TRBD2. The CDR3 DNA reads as TGTGCCAGCAGCCCGGGACTAGCGGATTACAATGAGCAGTTCTTC. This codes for CASSPGLADYNEQFF.